In its sample, the clone carrying this T cell receptor beta chain was seen once. Method: immunoSEQ multiplex PCR; TCRdb's copy keeps in-frame clones and lacks some. The table lists under 65,000 clones, 93% of them singletons, with 9.5% to 12% in the top ten. This CDR3 is built from 17 residues. In germline, CDR1 is SGHTA, CDR2 FQGTGA. Trimming left V 5 bases short and J 1 base short, with 15 bases between. The rearrangement links TRBV7-3 to TRBJ2-6, with D possibly matching TRBD2 (5 bases). The sample taken for sequencing was PBMCs. This TCR came from a man aged 35-49 years with rheumatoid arthritis. CDR3 residues: CASSLNSGVSGANVLTF. The CDR3 region has the DNA TGTGCCAGCAGCCTAAACTCCGGGGTTTCTGGGGCCAACGTCCTGACTTTC.